The 25 T cell receptor beta chains presented below share a single source sample, sequenced in a study of T cells in Graves' hyperthyroidism and ophthalmopathy. Amplification targeted TCR beta CDR3 regions from RNA transcripts. Carried out on the TCR CDR3, a first-round RT-PCR used the HTBI primer set. TCRdb processed the multiplex PCR reads anew with MiXCR; each CDR3 protein has one entry. The sample lists about 500,000 distinct CDR3 sequences; roughly 15% were seen once. The specimen was blood. These receptors all stem from a woman aged 30 to 39 with Graves' ophthalmopathy.

The gene calls are TRBV7-8 and TRBJ2-1, with TRBD2 matching over 7 bases. V lost 6 bases to trimming and J lost 7 bases; unmatched junction nucleotides: 15. The CDR3 sequence is 16 residues long. Germline V gene sequence: CDR1 SGHVS, CDR2 FQNEAQ. DNA of the CDR3: TGTGCCAGCAGTCCACGAGGGGAGCCCGGGGGGAATGAGCAGTTCTTC. This encodes CASSPRGEPGGNEQFF.

This clonotype was counted only a few times. The chain couples TRBV6-4 to TRBJ2-1, with 10 nucleotides matching TRBD1. The CDR3 totals 14 residues. Germline V CDR1 and CDR2: MRHNA, SNTAGT. V gave up 1 base and J gave up 7 bases; unmatched junction bases: 1. The CDR3 loop reads CASSDWGQGNEQFF. Written as DNA, the CDR3 is TGTGCCAGCAGTGACTGGGGACAGGGGAATGAGCAGTTCTTC.

This clonotype was counted only a few times. V usage is TRBV10-3 and J usage is TRBJ2-3, with D uncertain. The length of the CDR3 is 15 residues. With 0 bases removed from V and 2 bases from J, the gap between germline ends came to 9 bases. Germline CDR1 reads ENHRY; CDR2 reads SYGVKD. The CDR3 is CAISESNRATDTQYF. The CDR3 DNA is TGTGCCATCAGTGAGTCGAACAGAGCCACAGATACGCAGTATTTT.

This clonotype appeared many times. The V gene is TRBV7-2, the J gene TRBJ2-3; 8 nucleotides agree with TRBD1. The V segment lost 1 base and the J segment 6 bases; nucleotides outside the gene matches: 3. CDR3 length equals 14 residues. Per the germline V gene, CDR1 is SGHTA and CDR2 is FQGNSA. Written as DNA, the CDR3 is TGTGCCAGCAGCTTAGACAGGGGGAGGGATACGCAGTATTTT. This codes for CASSLDRGRDTQYF.

This clonotype showed up many times. This rearrangement joins TRBV18 to TRBJ1-1; D gene ambiguous. CDR1 and CDR2 (germline): KGHSH, LQKENI. Trimming stripped 0 bases from V and 6 bases from J, with 8 bases between. The CDR3 runs to 13 residues. The CDR3 sequence is CASSPPWSAEAFF. As DNA, the CDR3 is TGTGCCAGCTCACCACCGTGGAGCGCTGAAGCTTTCTTT.

Concerning this clonotype itself: One end of the junction fails to match germline, which may point to a read error. V usage is TRBV6-2 or TRBV6-3 and J usage is TRBJ2-1; D not resolved. The CDR3 sequence is 14 residues long. The germline V gene encodes CDR1 MNHEY and CDR2 SVGEGT. CDR3 residues: CASSLGSSYNEHFF. CDR3 nucleotide sequence: TGTGCCAGCAGCCTCGGTAGCTCCTACAATGAGCATTTCTTC.

This clonotype was recorded at least ten times. The chain is built from TRBV7-9 and TRBJ2-1; 10 bases line up with TRBD1. CDR3 length: 15 amino acids. Germline V gives CDR1 SEHNR, CDR2 FQNEAQ (reference sequence). V gave up 4 bases and J gave up 8 bases; unmatched junction bases: 8. CDR3 region: CASSYPGTGVYEQFF. Here the CDR3 DNA reads TGTGCCAGCAGCTACCCCGGGACAGGGGTTTATGAGCAGTTCTTC. The full variable domain, its missing parts supplied by reference TRBV7-9 and TRBJ2-1, is DTGVSQNPRHKITKRGQNVTFRCDPISEHNRLYWYRQTLGQGPEFLTYFQNEAQLEKSRLLSDRFSAERPKGSFSTLEIQRTEQGDSAMYLCASSYPGTGVYEQFFGPGTRLTVL.

This clonotype was counted between two and nine times. The chain links TRBV24-1 to TRBJ1-6, with TRBD1 as a possible D gene (5 bases). The V and J ends lost 10 bases and 2 bases respectively, with 8 bases between them. The CDR3 has 13 residues. Germline V gene data show CDR1 as KGHDR and CDR2 as SFDVKD. The chain's CDR3 is CATRGAYNSPLHF. The CDR3 coding sequence is TGTGCCACGCGGGGGGCCTATAATTCACCCCTCCACTTT.

The V and J genes are TRBV6-2 or TRBV6-3 and TRBJ2-7; D is possibly TRBD1 (6 bases). CDR3 length: 14 amino acids. CDR1 MNHEY and CDR2 SVGEGT come from the germline V gene. V lost 5 bases, J lost 5 bases, and 16 bases lay in between. The CDR3 reads CASSPLQGSDEQYF. CDR3 coding DNA: TGTGCCAGCAGTCCCCTACAGGGATCCGACGAGCAGTACTTC.

This clonotype was seen only a few times. The V call is TRBV28, the J call TRBJ2-4, with D unresolved. In germline, CDR1 is MDHEN, CDR2 SYDVKM. The CDR3 is made up of 14 amino acids. V dropped 4 bases and J dropped 0 bases, with 7 bases sitting between them. This CDR3 reads CASSSAGAKNIQYF. In DNA form, the CDR3 reads TGTGCCAGCAGTTCCGCCGGAGCCAAAAACATTCAGTACTTC.

In its sample, this clonotype was seen a few times. The chain links TRBV29-1 to TRBJ2-1; no firm D call. Trimming took off 3 bases at V and 0 bases at J, with 9 bases between the two ends. Germline V CDR1 and CDR2: SQVTM, ANQGSEA. The CDR3 has 14 amino acids. CDR3 DNA: TGCAGCGTTGAGGGTGTTCCCTCCTACAATGAGCAGTTCTTC. It specifies CSVEGVPSYNEQFF.

This chain connects TRBV2 to TRBJ2-2; the D gene is possibly TRBD2 (6 bases). Germline lookup yields CDR1 SNHLY and CDR2 FYNNEI. Trimming left V 8 bases short and J 2 bases short, with 15 bases between. This CDR3 comprises 15 residues. The CDR3 sequence: CASGWRDVNTGELFF. The CDR3 nucleotides are TGTGCCAGCGGATGGCGGGATGTAAACACCGGGGAGCTGTTTTTT. The full variable domain, in which reference TRBV2 and TRBJ2-2 provide the parts outside the CDR3, is EPEVTQTPSHQVTQMGQEVILRCVPISNHLYFYWYRQILGQKVEFLVSFYNNEISEKSEIFDDQFSVERPDGSNFTLKIRSTKLEDSAMYFCASGWRDVNTGELFFGEGSRLTVL.

Comments on this clonotype: A read error may be the cause here, since a much bigger clone is one base away. The V and J genes are TRBV11-2 and TRBJ2-7, with 11 nucleotides matching TRBD2. Germline V gives CDR1 SGHAT, CDR2 FQNNGV. The CDR3 contains 15 residues. The CDR3 nucleotides read TGTGCCAGCAGCTTAGTGTCACTAGCGGGAGACGAGCAGTGCTTC. The encoded protein is CASSLVSLAGDEQCF.

In its sample, this clonotype was seen a few times. CDR3 in DNA: TGTGCCAGCAGTCCGGGACCTGAAAAACTGTTTTTT. Translated, it gives CASSPGPEKLFF. The V gene is TRBV6-1, the J gene TRBJ1-4, with D possibly being TRBD1 (5 bases). The CDR3 contains 12 residues. V was shortened by 5 bases and J by 7 bases, with 8 bases between the two germline ends. The germline gives CDR1 MNHNS, CDR2 SASEGT.

The rearrangement joins TRBV9 to TRBJ2-3; tentatively, D is TRBD2 (5 bases). The CDR3 consists of 15 residues. Per the germline V gene, CDR1 is SGDLS and CDR2 is YYNGEE. The germline V and J ends were trimmed by 0 bases and 2 bases, with 10 bases remaining between them. In nucleotides, the CDR3 is TGTGCCAGCAGCGTAGAGTCTAGCTACACAGATACGCAGTATTTT. Translated: CASSVESSYTDTQYF.

This clonotype was found many times. This chain links TRBV30 with TRBJ1-1; no definite D call. CDR3 length: 13 residues. Germline CDR1 reads GTSNPN; CDR2 reads SVGIG (reference sequence). Trimming took 3 bases from V and 0 from J, leaving 8 bases between them. The CDR3 nucleotides are TGTGCCTGGAGATTACAGATGAACACTGAAGCTTTCTTT. Its translation is CAWRLQMNTEAFF.

This clonotype was picked up many times. The gene calls are TRBV20-1 and TRBJ2-1; 10 bases are a match to TRBD2. Germline CDR1 and CDR2: DFQATT and SNEGSKA (reference sequence). Losses at the gene ends were 0 bases for V and 3 bases for J; bases not matched to a gene: 5. This CDR3 spans 16 amino acids. The CDR3 DNA reads TGCAGTGCTAGAGATGCGGCTAGCGGGGGCTACAATGAGCAGTTCTTC. Translated, it gives CSARDAASGGYNEQFF.

With regard to this clonotype: This may be a read error, as it is one base from a much larger clone. This sequence joins TRBV2 and TRBJ2-1, with 9 bases aligning to TRBD1. The DNA end lines up better with TRBJ2-7; the J call may be wrong. The CDR3 runs to 15 residues. CDR1 and CDR2 (germline): SNHLY, FYNNEI. This chain's CDR3 is CASRQDRGSYNEQYF. The CDR3 coding sequence is TGTGCCAGCAGGCAGGACAGGGGCTCCTACAATGAGCAGTACTTC.

This clonotype has just a few counts. The CDR3 sequence is CASTDRVRADTQYF. As DNA, the CDR3 is TGTGCCAGCACGGACAGGGTGAGGGCAGATACGCAGTATTTT. The V and J genes are TRBV28 and TRBJ2-3, with TRBD1 identical over 8 bases. Germline lookup yields CDR1 MDHEN and CDR2 SYDVKM. There are 14 residues in the CDR3. J lost 4 bases, V lost 7 bases, and 7 bases had no gene match.

In this sample, this clonotype turned up many times. The DNA for the CDR3 is TGTGCCAGCAGCTGGCGTCGTAGCACAGATACGCAGTATTTT. Amino acid sequence: CASSWRRSTDTQYF. The J gene is TRBJ2-3, the V gene TRBV7-2; D not certain. From germline, CDR1 is SGHTA and CDR2 FQGNSA. V lost 4 bases and J 0 bases, leaving 8 bases between the germline ends. The CDR3 sequence is 14 residues long. Full variable domain (rest looked up from reference TRBV7-2 and TRBJ2-3): GAGVSQSPSNKVTEKGKDVELRCDPISGHTALYWYRQSLGQGLEFLIYFQGNSAPDKSGLPSDRFSAERTGGSVSTLTIQRTQQEDSAVYLCASSWRRSTDTQYFGPGTRLTVL.

This clonotype was detected ten times or more. The gene calls are TRBV20-1 and TRBJ1-5, with D hard to call. The germline CDR1 and CDR2 sequences are DFQATT and SNEGSKA (reference sequence). This CDR3 region has 14 residues. V was clipped by 3 bases and J by 1 base, with 10 bases between them. Here the CDR3 DNA reads TGCAGTGCTAGGGGCGTGGGAAGCAATCAGCCCCAGCATTTT. Translated: CSARGVGSNQPQHF.

The chain links TRBV6-5 to TRBJ2-1, with a possible D match to TRBD2 (5 bases). This CDR3 region has 13 residues. V was shortened by 2 bases and J by 6 bases, with 8 bases between the two germline ends. Germline V CDR1 and CDR2: MNHEY, SVGAGI. The CDR3 region is CASSYGLGNEQFF. Written as DNA, the CDR3 is TGTGCCAGCAGTTACGGACTTGGCAATGAGCAGTTCTTC.

This clonotype was detected many times. V is TRBV6-1 and J is TRBJ2-7; 7 bases match TRBD1. The V gene's germline CDR1 is MNHNS and CDR2 SASEGT. V was clipped by 6 bases and J by 2 bases; unmatched bases: 7. The CDR3 length is 14 residues. The CDR3: CASREIGQAYEQYF. Written as DNA, the CDR3 is TGTGCCAGCAGGGAAATCGGACAGGCCTACGAGCAGTACTTC.

The table lists this clonotype with a few counts. The chain is built from TRBV20-1 and TRBJ1-5; D remains unclear. The CDR3 is 11 amino acids. Germline-derived CDR1 and CDR2 are DFQATT and SNEGSKA (reference sequence). V was pared by 4 bases and J by 13 bases, with 14 bases between. The CDR3 loop is CSANQHLGQHF. For the CDR3, the DNA is TGCAGTGCTAATCAACATTTGGGTCAGCATTTT.

This clonotype has at least ten counts. The chain combines TRBV14 with TRBJ2-1, with D perhaps TRBD2 (5 bases). V shed 0 bases and J shed 3 bases, with 9 bases lying between them. Germline CDR1 SGHDN, CDR2 FVKESK. CDR3 length equals 15 residues. This CDR3 is CASSQEWEYYNEQFF. The DNA of the CDR3 is TGTGCCAGCAGCCAAGAGTGGGAGTACTACAATGAGCAGTTCTTC.